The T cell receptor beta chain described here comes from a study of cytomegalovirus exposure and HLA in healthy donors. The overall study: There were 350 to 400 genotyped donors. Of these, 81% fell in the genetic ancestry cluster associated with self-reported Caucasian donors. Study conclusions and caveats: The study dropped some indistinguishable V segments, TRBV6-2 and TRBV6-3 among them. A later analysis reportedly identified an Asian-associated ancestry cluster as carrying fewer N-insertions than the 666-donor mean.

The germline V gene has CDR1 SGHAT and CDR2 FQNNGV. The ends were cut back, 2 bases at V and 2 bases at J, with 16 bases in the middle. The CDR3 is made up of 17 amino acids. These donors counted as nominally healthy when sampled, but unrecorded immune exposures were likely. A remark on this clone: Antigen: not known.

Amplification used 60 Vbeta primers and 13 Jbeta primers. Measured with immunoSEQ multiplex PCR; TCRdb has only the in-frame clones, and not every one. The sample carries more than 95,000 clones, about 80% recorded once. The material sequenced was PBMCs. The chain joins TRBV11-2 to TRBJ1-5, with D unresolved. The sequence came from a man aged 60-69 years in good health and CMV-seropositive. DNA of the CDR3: TGTGCCAGCAGCTTAAACGCCGCGGGGATGGGCAATCAGCCCCAGCATTTT. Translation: CASSLNAAGMGNQPQHF.